These 10 T cell receptor beta chains share one sample of origin, sequenced in a study of T-cell memory formation after mild COVID-19. TCRdb redid the calling of the 5' RACE reads with MiXCR, one entry per CDR3 protein. The sample has roughly 320,000 distinct CDR3 sequences, 25% to 30% seen once; the top ten hold about 13%. The sample consisted of PBMCs or a T cell subset sorted from them (not recorded which). These receptor sequences come from an adult woman who had mild COVID-19 (a few samples of this study predate the infection). Cell type and time point are not known.

The chain joins TRBV19 to TRBJ1-4, with 8 bases matching TRBD1. This CDR3 has 15 amino acids. Per the germline V gene, CDR1 is LNHDA and CDR2 is SQIVND (reference sequence). Losses at the gene ends were 6 bases for V and 8 bases for J; bases not matched to a gene: 11. The CDR3 here is CASRPGKQGAEKLFF. As DNA, the CDR3 is TGTGCCAGTAGACCGGGAAAGCAGGGGGCGGAAAAACTGTTTTTT.

This chain connects TRBV7-8 to TRBJ1-4; 8 positions match TRBD1. Germline V gives CDR1 SGHVS, CDR2 FQNEAQ. Losses at the gene ends were 2 bases for V and 8 bases for J; bases not matched to a gene: 4. This CDR3 region has 14 residues. The CDR3 protein is CASSLNTGGEKLFF. As DNA, the CDR3 is TGTGCCAGCAGCTTAAACACAGGGGGGGAAAAACTGTTTTTT.

V usage is TRBV11-2 and J usage is TRBJ2-3, with D possibly being TRBD1 (6 bases). The germline V gene encodes CDR1 SGHAT and CDR2 FQNNGV. The length of the CDR3 is 15 residues. V was shortened by 4 bases and J by 2 bases, with 13 bases between the two germline ends. The CDR3 spells CASSSRDTNTDTQYF. The CDR3 DNA reads as TGTGCCAGCAGCTCCCGGGACACCAACACAGATACGCAGTATTTT.

The chain couples TRBV2 to TRBJ1-5; D gene uncertain. Looked up from germline, CDR1 is SNHLY and CDR2 is FYNNEI. There are 18 residues in the CDR3. The germline V and J ends were trimmed by 0 bases and 0 bases, with 15 bases remaining between them. The CDR3 sequence is CASSEALRAAFSNQPQHF. CDR3 sequence (DNA): TGTGCCAGCAGTGAAGCGCTTCGGGCGGCCTTTAGCAATCAGCCCCAGCATTTT.

This sequence joins TRBV12-3 or TRBV12-4 and TRBJ2-5; 8 bases are shared with TRBD2. With V trimmed by 8 bases and J by 5 bases, 4 bases remained unmatched. CDR3 size: 12 residues. CDR3 DNA sequence: TGTGCCAGCGGGACTAGTCTGGAGACCCAGTACTTC. The encoded protein is CASGTSLETQYF.

This clonotype showed up just a few times. The chain links TRBV12-3 or TRBV12-4 to TRBJ2-1; D remains ambiguous. The CDR3 extends over 13 amino acids. V dropped 5 bases and J dropped 7 bases, with 12 bases sitting between them. CDR3: CASSLNERNEQFF. DNA for the CDR3: TGTGCCAGCAGTCTCAACGAGAGGAATGAGCAGTTCTTC.

This rearrangement joins TRBV4-3 to TRBJ1-1, with D unclear. Trimming left V 0 bases short and J 7 bases short, with 9 bases between. The CDR3 totals 13 residues. Germline CDR1 is LGHNA and CDR2 is YSLEER. Written as DNA, the CDR3 is TGCGCCAGCAGCCAAGATCTCGCGTTTGAAGCTTTCTTT. Amino acid sequence: CASSQDLAFEAFF.

The rearrangement links TRBV7-8 to TRBJ2-1, with 7 bases fitting TRBD2. CDR1 is SGHVS and CDR2 is FQNEAQ in the germline V gene. The CDR3 loop spans 15 amino acids. V shed 1 base and J 5 bases; nucleotides not matched to a gene: 5. As DNA, the CDR3 is TGTGCCAGCAGCTTAGGCGGGAGCTGGAACAATGAGCAGTTCTTC. Residues: CASSLGGSWNNEQFF.

A few counts support this clonotype. The chain employs TRBV4-1 and TRBJ1-1; 7 bases fit TRBD1. Trimming took 0 bases from V and 0 from J; bases not matched to a gene: 10. The CDR3 contains 18 residues. CDR1 and CDR2 (germline): MGHRA, YSYEKL. The CDR3 spells CASSQDPRQGILNTEAFF. In DNA, the CDR3 is TGCGCCAGCAGCCAAGATCCTCGACAGGGAATTTTGAACACTGAAGCTTTCTTT.

The chain employs TRBV30 and TRBJ1-1; D is ambiguous. The CDR3 is made up of 13 amino acids. Trimming removed 1 base at V and 1 base at J, with 7 bases between. The germline V gene has CDR1 GTSNPN and CDR2 SVGIG (reference sequence). The chain's CDR3 is CAWSEGRNTEAFF. CDR3 nucleotide sequence: TGTGCCTGGAGTGAGGGTAGGAACACTGAAGCTTTCTTT.